This TCR beta chain derives from a study of T cell responses to AZD1222 COVID-19 vaccine. The data were produced by immunoSEQ multiplex PCR, yet TCRdb's version contains in-frame clones alone and is incomplete. Of 110,000 to 150,000 clones in the sample, around 92% were seen once. Germline V gives CDR1 SGHNT, CDR2 YYREEE (reference sequence). CDR3 length equals 13 residues. V dropped 4 bases and J dropped 4 bases, with 11 bases sitting between them. On this clone itself: The antigen remains unidentified.

Whole-study results and caveats: Repertoires in all cases were sampled only once the peak T cell response had passed. At baseline, seropositivity was found in only a handful of AZD1222 recipients. Following two doses of AZD1222, Spike-specific TCR breadth and depth rose.

This receptor was obtained from an adult who received the AZD1222 COVID-19 vaccine. The rearrangement uses TRBV5-4 and TRBJ1-2; D possibly corresponds to TRBD1 (6 bases). The material sequenced was peripheral blood, taken 28 days after the second AZD1222 dose. CDR3 sequence reads: CASSQGTVYGYTF. CDR3 sequence (DNA): TGTGCCAGCAGCCAGGGGACGGTCTATGGCTACACCTTC.